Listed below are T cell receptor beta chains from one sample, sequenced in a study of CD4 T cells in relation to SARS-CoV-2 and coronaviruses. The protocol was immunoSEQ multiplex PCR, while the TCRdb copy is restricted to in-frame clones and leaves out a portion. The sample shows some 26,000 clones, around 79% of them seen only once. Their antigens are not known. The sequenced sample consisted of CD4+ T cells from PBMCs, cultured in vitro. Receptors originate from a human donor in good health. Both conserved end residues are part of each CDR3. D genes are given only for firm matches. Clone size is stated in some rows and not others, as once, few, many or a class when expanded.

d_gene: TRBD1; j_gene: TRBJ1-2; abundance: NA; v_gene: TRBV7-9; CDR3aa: CASSLSGTGGYGYTF; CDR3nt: TGTGCCAGCAGCCTTTCCGGGACAGGGGGCTATGGCTACACCTTC
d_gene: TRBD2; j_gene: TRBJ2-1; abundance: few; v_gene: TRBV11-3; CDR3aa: CASSLGATSSNEQFF; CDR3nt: TGTGCCAGCAGCTTAGGAGCGACTAGCAGCAATGAGCAGTTCTTC
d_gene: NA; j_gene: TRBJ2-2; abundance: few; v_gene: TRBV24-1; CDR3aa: CATSVSGELFF; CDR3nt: TGTGCCACCAGTGTCTCCGGGGAGCTGTTTTTT
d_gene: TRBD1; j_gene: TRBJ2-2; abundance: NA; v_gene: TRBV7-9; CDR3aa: CASSASGTGIYTGELFF; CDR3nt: TGTGCCAGCAGCGCCTCCGGGACAGGGATCTACACCGGGGAGCTGTTTTTT
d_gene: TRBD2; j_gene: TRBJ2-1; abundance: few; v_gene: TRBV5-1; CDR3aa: CASKGGGRALNEQFF; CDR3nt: TGCGCCAGCAAAGGGGGCGGGAGGGCCCTCAATGAGCAGTTCTTC
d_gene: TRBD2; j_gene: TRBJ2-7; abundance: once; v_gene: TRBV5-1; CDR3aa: CASILVRASGSSHEQYF; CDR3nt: TGCGCCAGCATCCTGGTGCGAGCTAGCGGGAGTTCCCACGAGCAGTACTTC
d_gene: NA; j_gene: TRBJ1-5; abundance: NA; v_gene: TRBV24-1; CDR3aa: CATSDYSNQPQHF; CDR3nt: TGTGCCACCAGTGATTATAGCAATCAGCCCCAGCATTTT
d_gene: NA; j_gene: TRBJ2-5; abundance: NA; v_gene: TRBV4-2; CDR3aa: CASNLLAVRQETQYF; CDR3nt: TGTGCCAGCAACCTGCTCGCGGTCCGGCAAGAGACCCAGTACTTC
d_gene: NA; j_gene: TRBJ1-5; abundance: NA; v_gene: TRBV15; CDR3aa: CATSSVGGNQPQHF; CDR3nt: TGTGCCACCAGCAGTGTTGGGGGAAATCAGCCCCAGCATTTT
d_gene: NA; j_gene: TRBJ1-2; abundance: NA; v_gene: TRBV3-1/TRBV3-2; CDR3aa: CASSQGGYGYTF; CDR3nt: TGTGCCAGCAGCCAAGGGGGATATGGCTACACCTTC
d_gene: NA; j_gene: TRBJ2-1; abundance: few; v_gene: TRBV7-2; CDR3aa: CASSFPGAVNEQFF; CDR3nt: TGTGCCAGCAGCTTCCCCGGGGCGGTTAATGAGCAGTTCTTC
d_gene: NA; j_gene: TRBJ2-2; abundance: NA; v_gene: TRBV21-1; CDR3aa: CASSKAGLAGHTGELFF; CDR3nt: TGTGCCAGCAGCAAAGCGGGTCTAGCGGGCCACACCGGGGAGCTGTTTTTT
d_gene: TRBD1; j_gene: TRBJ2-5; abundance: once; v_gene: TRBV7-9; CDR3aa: CASSLGDRGGQETQYF; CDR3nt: TGTGCCAGCAGCTTAGGGGACAGGGGGGGACAGGAGACCCAGTACTTC
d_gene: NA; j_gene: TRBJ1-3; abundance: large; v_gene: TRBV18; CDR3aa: CASSPTAGSGNTIYF; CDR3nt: TGTGCCAGCTCACCAACCGCGGGCTCTGGAAACACCATATATTTT
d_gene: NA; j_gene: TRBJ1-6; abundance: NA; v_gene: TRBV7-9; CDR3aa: CASSLVLENGSPLHF; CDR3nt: TGTGCCAGCAGCTTAGTACTGGAGAATGGATCACCCCTCCACTTT
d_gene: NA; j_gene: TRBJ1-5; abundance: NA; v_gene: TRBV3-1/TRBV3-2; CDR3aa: CASSLGGRMDQPQHF; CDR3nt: TGTGCCAGCAGCTTGGGAGGTCGTATGGATCAGCCCCAGCATTTT
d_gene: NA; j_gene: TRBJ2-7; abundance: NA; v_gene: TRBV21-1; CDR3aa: CASTDKEKTRGTSGPQEQYF; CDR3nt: TGTGCCAGCACCGATAAAGAAAAAACCAGGGGGACTAGCGGACCTCAGGAGCAGTACTTC
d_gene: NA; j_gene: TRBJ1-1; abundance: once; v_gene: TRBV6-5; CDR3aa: CASSNTVMNTEAFF; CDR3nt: TGTGCCAGCAGTAACACAGTAATGAACACTGAAGCTTTCTTT
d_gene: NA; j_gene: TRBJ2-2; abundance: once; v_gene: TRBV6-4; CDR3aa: CASRVGETGELFF; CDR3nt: TGTGCCAGCAGAGTGGGGGAAACCGGGGAGCTGTTTTTT
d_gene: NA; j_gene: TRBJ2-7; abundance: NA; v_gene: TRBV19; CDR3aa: CASSIEGRTGAVDEQYF; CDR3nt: TGTGCCAGTAGTATAGAGGGTCGGACGGGAGCGGTTGACGAGCAGTACTTC
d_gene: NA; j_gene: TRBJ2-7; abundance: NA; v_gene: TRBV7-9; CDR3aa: CASSSLSLGASEQYF; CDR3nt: TGTGCCAGCAGCTCCCTTTCTTTAGGGGCCTCCGAGCAGTACTTC
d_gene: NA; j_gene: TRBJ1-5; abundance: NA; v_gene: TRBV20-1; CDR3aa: CSASSGEDYQPQHF; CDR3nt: TGCAGTGCTAGTTCAGGGGAGGATTATCAGCCCCAGCATTTT
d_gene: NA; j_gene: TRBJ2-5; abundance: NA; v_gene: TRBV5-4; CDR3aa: CASSLGSETQYF; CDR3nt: TGTGCCAGCAGCTTGGGATCAGAGACCCAGTACTTC
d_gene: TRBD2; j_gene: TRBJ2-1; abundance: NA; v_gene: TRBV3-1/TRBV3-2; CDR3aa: CASSLLAGSSYNEQFF; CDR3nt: TGTGCCAGCAGCCTCCTAGCGGGCAGCTCCTACAATGAGCAGTTCTTC
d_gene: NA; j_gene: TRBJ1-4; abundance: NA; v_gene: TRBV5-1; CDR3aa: CASTLEGSTNEKLFF; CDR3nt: TGCGCCAGCACCTTGGAAGGATCAACTAATGAAAAACTGTTTTTT
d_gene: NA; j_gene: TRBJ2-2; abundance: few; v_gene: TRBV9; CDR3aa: CASSVVVETGELFF; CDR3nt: TGTGCCAGCAGCGTAGTAGTAGAGACCGGGGAGCTGTTTTTT
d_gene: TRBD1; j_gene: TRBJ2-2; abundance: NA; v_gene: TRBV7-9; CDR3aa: CASSPGTGDTGELFF; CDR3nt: TGTGCCAGCAGCCCCGGGACAGGGGATACCGGGGAGCTGTTTTTT
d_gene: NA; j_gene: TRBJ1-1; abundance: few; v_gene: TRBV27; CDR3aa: CASSFVQYTEAFF; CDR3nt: TGTGCCAGCAGTTTCGTACAATACACTGAAGCTTTCTTT
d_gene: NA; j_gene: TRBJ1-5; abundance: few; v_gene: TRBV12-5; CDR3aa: CATSLWGGNQPQHF; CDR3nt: TGTGCTACCAGCCTGTGGGGGGGCAATCAGCCCCAGCATTTT
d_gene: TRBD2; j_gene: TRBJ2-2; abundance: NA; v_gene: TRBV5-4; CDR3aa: CASSLATTSGRRYTGELFF; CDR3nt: TGTGCCAGCAGCTTGGCGACGACTAGCGGGAGGAGGTACACCGGGGAGCTGTTTTTT
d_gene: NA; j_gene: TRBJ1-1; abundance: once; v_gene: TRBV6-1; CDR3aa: CASSEDRDTEAFF; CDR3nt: TGTGCCAGCAGTGAAGACAGGGACACTGAAGCTTTCTTT
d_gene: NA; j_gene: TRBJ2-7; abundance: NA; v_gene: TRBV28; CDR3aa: CASSFMPSRTIRYEQYF; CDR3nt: TGTGCCAGCAGTTTTATGCCGTCCAGGACTATTAGGTACGAGCAGTACTTC
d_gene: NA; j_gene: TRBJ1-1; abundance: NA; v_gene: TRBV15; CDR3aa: CAVRGGLATEAFF; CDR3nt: TGTGCCGTAAGGGGGGGGCTGGCCACTGAAGCTTTCTTT
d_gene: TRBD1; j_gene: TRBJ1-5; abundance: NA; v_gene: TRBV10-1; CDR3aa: CASSPGTGNQPQHF; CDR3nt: TGCGCCAGCAGTCCCGGGACAGGGAATCAGCCCCAGCATTTT
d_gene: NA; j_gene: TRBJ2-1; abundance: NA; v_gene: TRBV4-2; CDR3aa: CASSQDRAAYNEQFF; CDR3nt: TGTGCCAGCAGCCAAGATCGCGCAGCTTACAATGAGCAGTTCTTC
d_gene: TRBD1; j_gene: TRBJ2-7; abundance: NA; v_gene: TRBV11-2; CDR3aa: CASSSSGTAFYEQYF; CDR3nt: TGTGCCAGCAGCTCCTCCGGGACAGCCTTCTACGAGCAGTACTTC
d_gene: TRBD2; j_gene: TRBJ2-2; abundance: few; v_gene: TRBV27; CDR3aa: CASRGLANLDTGELFF; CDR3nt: TGTGCCAGCAGGGGACTAGCTAATCTGGACACCGGGGAGCTGTTTTTT
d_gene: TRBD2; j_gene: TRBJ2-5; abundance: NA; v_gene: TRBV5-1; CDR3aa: CASSPGSSGKETQYF; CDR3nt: TGCGCCAGCAGCCCTGGATCTAGCGGGAAAGAGACCCAGTACTTC
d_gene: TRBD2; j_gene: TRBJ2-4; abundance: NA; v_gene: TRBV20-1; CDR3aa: CSASLPGRVSNIQYF; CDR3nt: TGCAGTGCTAGTCTCCCAGGGAGGGTTAGTAACATTCAGTACTTC
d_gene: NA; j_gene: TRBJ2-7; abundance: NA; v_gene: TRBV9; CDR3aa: CASSIGGAQVGEQYF; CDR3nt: TGTGCCAGCAGCATCGGAGGGGCGCAGGTTGGCGAGCAGTACTTC
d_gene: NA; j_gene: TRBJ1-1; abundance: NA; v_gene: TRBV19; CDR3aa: CASSKTTLNTEAFF; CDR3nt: TGTGCCAGTAGTAAGACAACCTTGAACACTGAAGCTTTCTTT
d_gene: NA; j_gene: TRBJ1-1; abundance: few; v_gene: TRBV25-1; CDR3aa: CASSFGGTEAFF; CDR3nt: TGTGCCAGTAGCTTTGGGGGCACTGAAGCTTTCTTT
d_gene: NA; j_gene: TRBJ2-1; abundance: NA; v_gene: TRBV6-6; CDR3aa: CASVFMRDNEQFF; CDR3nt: TGTGCCAGCGTGTTTATGAGGGACAATGAGCAGTTCTTC
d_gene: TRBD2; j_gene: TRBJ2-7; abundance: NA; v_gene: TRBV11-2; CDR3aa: CASSLGLAGPGEQYF; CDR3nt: TGTGCCAGCAGCTTAGGGCTAGCGGGTCCCGGGGAGCAGTACTTC
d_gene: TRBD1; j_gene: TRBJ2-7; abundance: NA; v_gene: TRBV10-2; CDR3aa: CASSGARGSGEQYF; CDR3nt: TGCGCCAGCAGTGGGGCCAGGGGGTCCGGCGAGCAGTACTTC
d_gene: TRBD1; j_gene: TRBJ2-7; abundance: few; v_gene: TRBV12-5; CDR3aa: CASGLARLPSGTGYEQYF; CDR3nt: TGTGCTAGTGGTTTGGCCCGCCTCCCCTCCGGGACAGGCTACGAGCAGTACTTC